These 26 T cell receptor beta chains came from one sample sequenced in a study of blood T cell repertoires in COVID-19. Libraries were prepared by immunoSEQ multiplex PCR; TCRdb keeps only in-frame clonotypes and omits some of them. The sample carries approximately 210,000 clones, 70% to 85% recorded once. The sequencing sample was made of PBMCs or T cells enriched from blood (not recorded which). These receptors originate from a man aged 35 to 55 who had recovered from COVID-19.

The chain links TRBV10-1 to TRBJ2-2; the D is unclear. Trimming took off 4 bases at V and 0 bases at J, with 6 bases between the two ends. Looked up from germline, CDR1 is WNHNN and CDR2 is SYGVQD (reference sequence). The CDR3 sequence is 14 residues long. The CDR3, as DNA: TGCGCCAGCAGTGCACTTTCGAACACCGGGGAGCTGTTTTTT. Residues: CASSALSNTGELFF.

The rearrangement uses TRBV11-2 and TRBJ1-1; the D is unclear. CDR3 length equals 14 residues. The V and J ends lost 0 bases and 1 base respectively, with 6 bases between them. Germline CDR1 SGHAT, CDR2 FQNNGV. CDR3 in amino acids: CASSLDPRNTEAFF. The CDR3 DNA follows: TGTGCCAGCAGCTTAGACCCCCGGAACACTGAAGCTTTCTTT.

The CDR3 loop is CAISAGAGGPAETQYF. CDR3 bases: TGTGCCATCAGTGCCGGAGCGGGAGGGCCCGCGGAGACCCAGTACTTC. The V gene is TRBV10-3, the J gene TRBJ2-5; 10 bases are a match to TRBD2. Germline V lookup: CDR1 ENHRY, CDR2 SYGVKD. V was pared by 4 bases and J by 5 bases, with 10 bases of the junction left unmatched. The CDR3 loop spans 16 amino acids.

The V call is TRBV2, the J call TRBJ1-2; a possible D gene is TRBD1 (5 bases). Germline-derived CDR1 and CDR2 are SNHLY and FYNNEI. CDR3 length: 12 residues. The V and J ends lost 8 bases and 7 bases respectively, with 14 bases between them. The CDR3 is CASGQGFGGYTF. The CDR3 DNA sequence: TGTGCCAGCGGGCAGGGTTTTGGTGGCTACACCTTC.

The J gene is TRBJ1-1, the V gene TRBV6-5, with TRBD1 as a possible D gene (5 bases). With 1 base removed from V and 4 bases from J, the gap between germline ends came to 7 bases. The germline gives CDR1 MNHEY, CDR2 SVGAGI. The CDR3 is made up of 13 amino acids. CDR3 sequence reads: CASSYYGGTEAFF. The CDR3 DNA is TGTGCCAGCAGTTACTACGGGGGCACTGAAGCTTTCTTT.

The chain combines TRBV29-1 with TRBJ1-1, with TRBD1 matching over 9 bases. After removal of 7 bases from V and 4 bases from J, the junction contained 7 bases not matched to a gene. Germline V gene data show CDR1 as SQVTM and CDR2 as ANQGSEA. This CDR3 comprises 13 residues. Written as DNA, the CDR3 is TGCAGCGCCGACAGGGGGATTGGCACTGAAGCTTTCTTT. Translating it yields CSADRGIGTEAFF.

J is TRBJ2-7 and V is TRBV7-2; tentative D call: TRBD2 (6 bases). The CDR3 length is 11 residues. V lost 6 bases and J lost 7, with 10 bases in between. The germline V gene encodes CDR1 SGHTA and CDR2 FQGNSA. The CDR3 region is CASRAGGEQYF. The CDR3 DNA is TGTGCCAGCAGAGCCGGAGGGGAGCAGTACTTC.

The V and J genes are TRBV18 and TRBJ1-4; 8 positions match TRBD1. Germline CDR1 and CDR2: KGHSH and LQKENI. The CDR3 covers 15 residues. Trimming took 2 bases from V and 3 from J; bases not matched to a gene: 2. The CDR3 region is CASSPGQGANEKLFF. Here the CDR3 DNA reads TGTGCCAGCTCACCAGGACAGGGCGCTAATGAAAAACTGTTTTTT. Full variable domain (outside the CDR3, taken from reference TRBV18 and TRBJ1-4): NAGVMQNPRHLVRRRGQEARLRCSPMKGHSHVYWYRQLPEEGLKFMVYLQKENIIDESGMPKERFSAEFPKEGPSILRIQQVVRGDSAAYFCASSPGQGANEKLFFGSGTQLSVL.

The chain uses TRBV12-3 or TRBV12-4 and TRBJ2-1; weak D call: TRBD2 (6 bases). There are 13 residues in the CDR3. The V end lost 6 bases, the J end lost 6 bases, and 12 bases lay between the germline ends. The CDR3: CASSPTRGNEQFF. CDR3 nucleotide sequence: TGTGCCAGCAGCCCGACTAGGGGCAATGAGCAGTTCTTC.

This clone was observed a handful of times. The rearrangement joins TRBV2 to TRBJ2-7; D might be TRBD2 (5 bases). Looked up from germline, CDR1 is SNHLY and CDR2 is FYNNEI. This CDR3 is 14 amino acids long. Trimming took off 7 bases at V and 0 bases at J, with 13 bases between the two ends. Written as DNA, the CDR3 is TGTGCCAGCAAACCGAGCGGCTCCTCCTACGAGCAGTACTTC. Its translation is CASKPSGSSYEQYF.

CDR3 bases: TGTGCCAGCAGAGAGTGGACAGGCGGAAACACCATATATTTT. Translation: CASREWTGGNTIYF. The J gene is TRBJ1-3, the V gene TRBV6-5; 7 bases agree with TRBD1. Germline CDR1 MNHEY, CDR2 SVGAGI. CDR3 length equals 14 residues. With V trimmed by 6 bases and J by 4 bases, 6 bases remained unmatched.

This rearrangement joins TRBV5-5 to TRBJ2-3, with D hard to call. The CDR3 runs to 12 residues. The germline V gene has CDR1 SGHKS and CDR2 YYEKEE (reference sequence). V was trimmed by 2 bases and J by 6 bases, leaving 7 bases between them. The CDR3 DNA follows: TGTGCCAGCAGCTTCGTCCGGGATACGCAGTATTTT. It codes for CASSFVRDTQYF.

This CDR3 reads CASSPSTGGPYNEQFF. The CDR3 bases are TGTGCCAGCAGCCCCTCTACCGGGGGTCCTTACAATGAGCAGTTCTTC. The chain recombines TRBV7-2 with TRBJ2-1; perhaps TRBD2 as D (6 bases). Germline lookup yields CDR1 SGHTA and CDR2 FQGNSA. The V end lost 5 bases, the J end lost 4 bases, and 18 bases lay between the germline ends. This CDR3 region has 16 residues.

V and J are TRBV20-1 and TRBJ2-7; D gene ambiguous. V was trimmed by 3 bases and J by 2 bases, leaving 8 bases between them. CDR1 DFQATT and CDR2 SNEGSKA come from the germline V gene (reference sequence). This CDR3 contains 12 residues. The CDR3 protein is CSASASPYEQYF. The CDR3 nucleotides read TGCAGTGCTAGTGCAAGCCCCTACGAGCAGTACTTC.

The J gene is TRBJ2-4, the V gene TRBV6-5, with D tentatively TRBD2 (6 bases). V dropped 2 bases and J dropped 0 bases, with 11 bases sitting between them. The V gene's germline CDR1 is MNHEY and CDR2 SVGAGI. The CDR3 sequence is 16 residues long. The CDR3 nucleotides are TGTGCCAGCAGTTACCGCGGGGCCCTAGCCAAAAACATTCAGTACTTC. This gives the protein CASSYRGALAKNIQYF.

This clone was picked up one time. This chain's CDR3 is CASSRGRDRSPEPQHF. As DNA, the CDR3 is TGTGCCAGTAGCCGGGGCCGGGACAGGTCCCCGGAGCCCCAGCATTTT. The rearrangement uses TRBV19 and TRBJ1-5; TRBD1 aligns across 8 bases. J gave up 8 bases and V 6 bases, and 15 bases lay outside the gene matches. This CDR3 comprises 16 residues. The germline gives CDR1 LNHDA, CDR2 SQIVND (reference sequence).

The chain has TRBV3-1 (or the pseudogene TRBV3-2) and TRBJ1-4, with 8 bases identical to TRBD1. Germline assignment: CDR1 LGHDT and CDR2 YNNKEL (reference sequence). V was clipped by 2 bases and J by 10 bases; unmatched bases: 9. The length of the CDR3 is 15 residues. The CDR3 reads CASSQTRQGIGKLFF. The CDR3 nucleotides read TGTGCCAGCAGCCAAACCCGACAGGGGATAGGAAAACTGTTTTTT.

The J gene is TRBJ1-6, the V gene TRBV5-5; tentatively, D is TRBD1 (5 bases). V lost 3 bases and J lost 7, with 8 bases in between. Germline V gene lookup returns CDR1 SGHKS and CDR2 YYEKEE (reference sequence). The CDR3 consists of 13 residues. The CDR3 DNA is TGTGCCAGCAGCTGGACACAGAATTCACCCCTCCACTTT. Translating it yields CASSWTQNSPLHF.

The rearrangement links TRBV24-1 to TRBJ1-5, with D possibly TRBD1 on 5 matching bases. The germline gives CDR1 KGHDR, CDR2 SFDVKD. This CDR3 spans 14 amino acids. V gave up 4 bases and J gave up 6 bases, with 12 bases separating them. CDR3: CATSDPRGGQPQHF. The CDR3 DNA follows: TGTGCCACCAGTGACCCAAGGGGCGGTCAGCCCCAGCATTTT.

The chain is built from TRBV10-1 and TRBJ2-5, with unresolved D. Germline V gene sequence: CDR1 WNHNN, CDR2 SYGVQD (reference sequence). Trimming left V 6 bases short and J 0 bases short, with 5 bases between. The CDR3 has 12 amino acids. The CDR3, as DNA: TGCGCCAGCAGCTCGTACCAAGAGACCCAGTACTTC. Protein: CASSSYQETQYF.

V and J are TRBV28 and TRBJ2-1; the match to TRBD2 covers 12 bases. Germline assignment: CDR1 MDHEN and CDR2 SYDVKM. V shed 8 bases and J 3 bases; nucleotides not matched to a gene: 8. CDR3 length: 16 amino acids. The CDR3 sequence: CASPPLAGGIYNEQFF. The CDR3 nucleotides read TGTGCCAGCCCTCCCCTAGCGGGAGGGATCTACAATGAGCAGTTCTTC.

This sequence joins TRBV27 and TRBJ2-4; 8 bases line up with TRBD2. This CDR3 comprises 16 residues. J was trimmed by 4 bases and V by 5 bases; bases with no gene match: 10. From germline, CDR1 is MNHEY and CDR2 SMNVEV (reference sequence). The CDR3 loop reads CASSPGGTQNKNIQYF. DNA of the CDR3: TGTGCCAGCAGTCCGGGGGGGACGCAGAATAAAAACATTCAGTACTTC.

The V gene is TRBV3-1 (or the pseudogene TRBV3-2), the J gene TRBJ2-6; perhaps TRBD2 as D (5 bases). Germline V gives CDR1 LGHDT, CDR2 YNNKEL (reference sequence). V gave up 8 bases and J gave up 0 bases, with 14 bases separating them. CDR3 length: 16 residues. The CDR3 DNA reads TGTGCCAGCGCAACCAGAACTAGCTCTGGGGCCAACGTCCTGACTTTC. It codes for CASATRTSSGANVLTF.

The chain carries TRBV4-1 and TRBJ2-1, with 11 bases identical to TRBD2. Germline V lookup: CDR1 MGHRA, CDR2 YSYEKL. This CDR3 contains 15 residues. Germline trimming cut 1 base from V and 5 bases from J; bases unmatched to any gene: 1. CDR3 amino acids: CASSQVGLADNEQFF. Written as DNA, the CDR3 is TGCGCCAGCAGCCAAGTGGGACTAGCGGACAATGAGCAGTTCTTC.

V usage is TRBV9 and J usage is TRBJ2-3; TRBD2 agrees at 15 bases. Trimming at V came to 4 bases and at J to 6 bases, leaving 9 bases not matched to a gene. CDR3 length equals 17 residues. Germline CDR1 is SGDLS and CDR2 is YYNGEE. CDR3 residues: CASSPGLAGGPIDTQYF. In DNA, the CDR3 is TGTGCCAGCAGCCCCGGACTAGCGGGAGGGCCGATCGATACGCAGTATTTT.

This clone appeared a single time. The rearrangement uses TRBV9 and TRBJ2-3, with 8 bases that match TRBD2. CDR3 length: 18 residues. The V gene end was trimmed by 4 bases and the J gene end by 4 bases; junction bases not matched to a gene: 17. Germline CDR1 and CDR2: SGDLS and YYNGEE. CDR3 residues: CASSPEGGASGFSDTQYF. The CDR3 region has the DNA TGTGCCAGCAGCCCCGAGGGTGGGGCTAGCGGGTTTTCAGATACGCAGTATTTT.